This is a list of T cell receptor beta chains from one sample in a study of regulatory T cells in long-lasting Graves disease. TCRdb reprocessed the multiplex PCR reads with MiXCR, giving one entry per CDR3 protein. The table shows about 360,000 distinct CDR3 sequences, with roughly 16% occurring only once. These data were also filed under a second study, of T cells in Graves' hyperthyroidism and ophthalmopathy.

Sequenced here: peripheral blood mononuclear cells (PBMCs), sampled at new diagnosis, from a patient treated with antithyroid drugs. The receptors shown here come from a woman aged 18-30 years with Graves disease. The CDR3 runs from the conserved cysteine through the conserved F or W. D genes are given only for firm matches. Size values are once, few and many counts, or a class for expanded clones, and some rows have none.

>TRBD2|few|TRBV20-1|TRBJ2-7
TGCAGTGCTAGAGTAGTAGCGGGGGGAAGCTCCTACGAGCAGTACTTC
CSARVVAGGSSYEQYF
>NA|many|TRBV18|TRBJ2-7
TGTGCCAGCTCACCTCTTCGGAGTGGGAGTGTTTACTACGAGCAGTACTTC
CASSPLRSGSVYYEQYF
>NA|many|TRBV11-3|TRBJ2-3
TGTGCCAGCAGCTTAGAAGGCGGGACAGAGTATTTT
CASSLEGGTEYF
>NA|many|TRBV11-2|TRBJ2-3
TGTGCCAGCAGCTTAGGCTCTTGGGGCGCAGATACGCAGTATTTT
CASSLGSWGADTQYF
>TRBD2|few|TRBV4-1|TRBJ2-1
TGCGCCAGCAGCCAAGGACTAGCTGGCGATGAGCAGTTCTTC
CASSQGLAGDEQFF
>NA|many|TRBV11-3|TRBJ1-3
TGTGCCAGCAGCCCGGGGCCTGGAAACACCATATATTTT
CASSPGPGNTIYF
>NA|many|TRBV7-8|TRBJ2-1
TGTGCCAGCAGCACCGGGAGAGACAATGAGCAGTTCTTC
CASSTGRDNEQFF
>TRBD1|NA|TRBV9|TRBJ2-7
TGTGCCAGCAGCCCCGTGGGGACAGGGATCGAGCAGTACTTC
CASSPVGTGIEQYF
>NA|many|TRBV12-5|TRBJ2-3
TGTGCTAGTGCCCAGACCCGGATACTAGCCACGCGCACAGATACGCAGTATTTT
CASAQTRILATRTDTQYF
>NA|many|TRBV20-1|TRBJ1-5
TGCAGTGCTAGACAGGGAGGTCAGCCCCAGCATTTT
CSARQGGQPQHF
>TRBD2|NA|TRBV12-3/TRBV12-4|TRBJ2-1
TGTGCCAGCAGCTTCCACCAGGGACTAGCGGTCAATGAGCAGTTCTTC
CASSFHQGLAVNEQFF
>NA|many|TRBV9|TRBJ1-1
TGTGCCAGCAGCGTAGGGGCCCTGGGGGGCACTGAAGCTTTCTTT
CASSVGALGGTEAFF
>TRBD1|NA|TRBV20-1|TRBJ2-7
TGCAGTGCCGCGGACAGGGCCTACGAGCAGTACTTC
CSAADRAYEQYF
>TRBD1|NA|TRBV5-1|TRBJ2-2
TGCGCCAGCAGCTTTCTCGACAGGGTAGACACCGGGGAGCTGTTTTTT
CASSFLDRVDTGELFF
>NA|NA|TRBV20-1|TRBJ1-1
TGCAGTGCTAGAGGCATGACTGAAGCTTTCTTT
CSARGMTEAFF
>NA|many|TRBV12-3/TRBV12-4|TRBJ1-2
TGTGCCAGCAGTTTTTTCGGGGAGAACTATGGCTACACCTTC
CASSFFGENYGYTF
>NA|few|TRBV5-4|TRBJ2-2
TGTGCCAGCAGCTTTCAAGACGGATTTGTGGGGTTGGCCTTCGCGAACACCGGGGAGCTGTTTTTT
CASSFQDGFVGLAFANTGELFF
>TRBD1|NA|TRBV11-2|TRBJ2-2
TGTGCCAGCAGCTCCTACCTGACAGGGGGCACCGGGGAGCTGTTTTTT
CASSSYLTGGTGELFF
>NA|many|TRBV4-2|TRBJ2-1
TGTGCCAGCAGCGGCGATAGGGACAATGAGCAGTTCTTC
CASSGDRDNEQFF
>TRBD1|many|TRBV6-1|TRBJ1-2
TGTGCCAGCAAACTATTAAGCGGACAGGACACAAATGGCTACACCTTC
CASKLLSGQDTNGYTF
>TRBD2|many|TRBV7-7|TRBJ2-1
TGTGCTAGCAGCCTCTCAGCGGGGGATATCAATGAGCAGTTCTTC
CASSLSAGDINEQFF
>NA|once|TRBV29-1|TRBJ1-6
TGCAGCGTTAGGGTTGGGGACAATTCACCCCTCCACTTT
CSVRVGDNSPLHF
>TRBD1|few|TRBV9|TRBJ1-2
TGTGCCAGCAGCGTAGCTGGCAGGGGGTATCCTGGCTACACCTTC
CASSVAGRGYPGYTF
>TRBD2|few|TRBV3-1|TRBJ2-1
TGTGCCAGCAGCCCGACAGGGACTAGCGGGGGATGGTACAATGAGCAGTTCTTC
CASSPTGTSGGWYNEQFF
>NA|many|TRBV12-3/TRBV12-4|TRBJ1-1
TGTGCCAGCAGTCTCCGAGGAGGAACGCCTGAAGCTTTCTTT
CASSLRGGTPEAFF
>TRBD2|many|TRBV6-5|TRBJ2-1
TGTGCCAGCAGTTTCGCGGGGGGGGGTAATGAGCAGTTCTTC
CASSFAGGGNEQFF
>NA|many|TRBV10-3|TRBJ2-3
TGTGCCATCAGTGAGGTCGGCGTAACAGATACGCAGTATTTT
CAISEVGVTDTQYF
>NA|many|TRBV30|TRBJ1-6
TGTGCCTGGAGGGACAGAAGATTGAATTCACCCCTCCACTTT
CAWRDRRLNSPLHF
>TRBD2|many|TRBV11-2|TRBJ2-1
TGTGCCAGCAGCTCTTTCCCCGAACTAGCGTGGTACAATGAGCAGTTCTTC
CASSSFPELAWYNEQFF
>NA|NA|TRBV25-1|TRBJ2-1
TGTGCCAGCAGTGAATCGGTAAATGAGCAGTTCTTC
CASSESVNEQFF
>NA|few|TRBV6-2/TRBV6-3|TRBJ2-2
TGTGCCAGCAGTTTTAGCGCAAACACCGGGGAGCTGTTTTTT
CASSFSANTGELFF
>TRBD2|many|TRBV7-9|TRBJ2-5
TGTGCCAGCAGCTTAGAACTAGCGGGGGCCCCCCCCTTCCAAGAGACCCAGTACTTC
CASSLELAGAPPFQETQYF
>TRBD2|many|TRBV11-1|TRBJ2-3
TGTGCCAGCAGGCCCGGGACTAGCGGGCGAGATACGCAGTATTTT
CASRPGTSGRDTQYF
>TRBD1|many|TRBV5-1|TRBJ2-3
TGCGCCAGCAGGCCGGGACAGGCCACAGATACGCAGTATTTT
CASRPGQATDTQYF
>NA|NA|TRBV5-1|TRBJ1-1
TGCGCCAGCAGCTTGGGACAGTATCTCTCTGAAGCTTCCTTT
CASSLGQYLSEASF
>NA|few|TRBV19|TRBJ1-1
TGTGCCAGCCAGGGTATCTATAACACTGAAGCTTTCTTT
CASQGIYNTEAFF
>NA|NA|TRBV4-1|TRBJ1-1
TGCGCCAGCAGCCAAGATAGAAGGGGCGCTGAAGCTTTCTTT
CASSQDRRGAEAFF
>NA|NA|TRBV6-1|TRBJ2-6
TGTGCCAGCCGGACGGGGTCTGCAGGGGCCAACGTCCTGACTTTC
CASRTGSAGANVLTF
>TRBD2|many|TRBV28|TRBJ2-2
TGTGCCAGCAGGCAGCGGGGGGGGAACACCGGGGAGCTGTTTTTT
CASRQRGGNTGELFF
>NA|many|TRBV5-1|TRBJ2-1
TGCGCCAGCAGCTTGGGGGGTTCTAGCTCCTACAATGAGCAGTTCTTC
CASSLGGSSSYNEQFF
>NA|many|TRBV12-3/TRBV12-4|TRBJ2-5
TGTGCCAGCAAAGGAAGGGGTGGAGAGGCCCAGTACTTC
CASKGRGGEAQYF
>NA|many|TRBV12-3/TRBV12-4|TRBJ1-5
TGTGCCAGCAGTCGGGACACTAGGCGCAATCAGCCCCAGCATTTT
CASSRDTRRNQPQHF
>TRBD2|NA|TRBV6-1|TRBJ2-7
TGTGCCAGCAGTCCCTACGGGCGGGAGGGAAACTACGAGCAGTACTTC
CASSPYGREGNYEQYF
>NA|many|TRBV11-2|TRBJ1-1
TGTGCCAGCAGCTTTTGGGGGGGTTCAGACACTGAAGCTTTCTTT
CASSFWGGSDTEAFF
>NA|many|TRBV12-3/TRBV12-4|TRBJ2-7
TGTGCCAGCGGTGTTGGGGTTGGAGAGCAGTACTTC
CASGVGVGEQYF
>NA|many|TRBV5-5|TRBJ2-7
TGTGCCAGCAGCTTGTATTGGGGGCCCAACGAGCAGTACTTC
CASSLYWGPNEQYF
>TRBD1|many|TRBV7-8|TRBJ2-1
TGTGCCAGCAGCTTGCTCCCGGGACAGGGAAATGAGCAGTTCTTC
CASSLLPGQGNEQFF
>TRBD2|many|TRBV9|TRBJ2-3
TGTGCCAGCAGCGTTGGGACTAGCGGGGGGGCAGATACGCAGTATTTT
CASSVGTSGGADTQYF
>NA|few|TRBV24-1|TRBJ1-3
TGTGCCACCAGTGATCCCCGGGACGGTGGAAACACCATATATTTT
CATSDPRDGGNTIYF
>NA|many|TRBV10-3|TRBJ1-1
TGTGCCACAACGAGGGGCACCACCATGAACACTGAAGCTTTCTTT
CATTRGTTMNTEAFF
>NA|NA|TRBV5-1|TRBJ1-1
TGCGCCAGCAGCTTGGCCTCCGTGGGGGCTTTCTTT
CASSLASVGAFF
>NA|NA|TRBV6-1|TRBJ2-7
TGTGCCAGCTTCGGAGACTCCTACGAGCAGTACTTC
CASFGDSYEQYF
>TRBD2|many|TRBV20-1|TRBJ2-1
TGCAGTGCTAGAGATTTTGGACTAGCGAGGAACAATGAGCAGTTCTTC
CSARDFGLARNNEQFF
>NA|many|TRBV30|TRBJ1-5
TGTGCCTGGGGCGAAGGACGGAGCCTAGATCAGCCCCAGCATTTT
CAWGEGRSLDQPQHF
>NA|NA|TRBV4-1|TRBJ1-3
TGCGCCAGCAGCCAAGTATCGGGGCAGGTACAAAACTCTGGAAACACCATATATTTT
CASSQVSGQVQNSGNTIYF